This TCR beta chain was observed in a study of T cell responses to AZD1222 COVID-19 vaccine (dated by TCRdb to about 2021). Some background on the complete study: A total of 233 trial participants underwent TCR sequencing, of whom 207 had received two doses of AZD1222 and around 25 had received two doses of the MenACWY control vaccine. Enrollment into the trials was organized by age into subgroups of 18-55, 56-69 and 70-plus years, and those subgroups contained 148, 28 and 57 TCR-sequenced participants, respectively.

Reading from cysteine to phenylalanine, the CDR3 counts 14 amino acids. CDR3 DNA only is kept here, 42 bases in frame from base 1. The germline V gene (reference sequence) gives CDR1 as SEHNR and CDR2 as FQNEAQ. The trim is 4 bases for V and 9 bases for J, with a gap of 13 bases between the germline ends. The CDR3 regions of human TCRbeta chains were analyzed by immunosequencing. The authors' analysis ran thus. TCRs in the repertoires were matched against a reference library of SARS-CoV-2-specific TCRs that had been generated with the MIRA antigen-specificity platform. Breadth was defined as the fraction of unique TCRs that were SARS-CoV-2-associated, and depth was defined as the fraction of total T cells that were SARS-CoV-2-associated. Using the MIRA data, each spike-specific TCR was assigned both to the spike region to which the TCR was reactive and to a CD4 or CD8 class. Log10-transformed breadth and depth values were compared by one-way ANOVA with Sidak's multiple comparisons tests. In its TCRdb copy, this immuneACCESS table keeps in-frame sequences only and misses some clones. Where compared with another copy, unresolved V genes explain less than half of these, and the others have no known cause. Clone size and the V and J calls come from that table; the DNA yielded D and trimming. This sample gives just under 75,000 clones in total; around 80% of them show up just once. 45% to 50% of the sample belongs to the ten largest clones.

A note on this clone: This clone's antigen is unknown. Nothing much larger sits one base from this clone, and base qualities are not available.

The time point label, read with the paper, signifies: about 28 days (+/-7) after the second vaccine dose. Because spike-specific TCR depth and breadth did not differ between the two schedules, AZD1222 recipients who got a second dose at roughly 4 weeks were pooled with those who got a second dose at roughly 12 weeks. Vaccinee samples came from UK trials COV001 and COV002, including a single-blind randomized controlled phase 2/3 trial of AZD1222 (ChAdOx1 nCoV-19) in healthy adults. For TCRbeta chain sequencing, PBMC samples from trial participants were taken at day 0 and at day 28 after the second dose. Overall study results and their limits: Conclusions about previously exposed vaccinees are limited because only a handful of AZD1222 recipients were SARS-CoV-2 seropositive at baseline. Vaccine-associated CD4 TCRs spanned the whole spike protein, with dominant responses in regions 160-218 and 743-854. Reportedly, close to half of the unique spike-specific TCRs recognized epitopes lying outside the regions that are mutated in the B.1.351 and B.1.1.7 variants. Participants were mostly white British, with more females than males. The authors suggested clonal diversity may have been underestimated. The 56-69-year group was small, and its depth increase did not reach significance, likely because of low power. After two AZD1222 doses, spike-specific TCR breadth and depth were significantly higher than at day 0 and than in MenACWY recipients. No day 14 peak-response samples were available, so repertoires were characterized only after the peak T cell response.

The chain joins TRBV7-9 to TRBJ1-6; D gene: possibly TRBD1, on 5 matching bases. The specimen comprised peripheral blood, sampled 28 days after the second AZD1222 dose. The clonotype was recovered from an adult who received the AZD1222 COVID-19 vaccine. The base sequence is TGTGCCAGCAGCTCGCGGGGGGTAGGTTCACCCCTCCACTTT. It specifies CASSSRGVGSPLHF.